These 26 T cell receptor beta chains originate from one sample sequenced in a study of beta chain features in type 1 diabetes. Every isolated RNA sample was fully reverse transcribed, so sequencing captured expressed TCRB transcripts. Some clones are missing from TCRdb's copy, which holds only in-frame ones; the method was immunoSEQ multiplex PCR. The sample contains about 900,000 clones, 15% to 20% of which appear only once. Sequenced: naive CD4+ T cells from blood. All receptors derive from a woman aged 18-29 years in good health.

This clone was counted between two and nine times. The chain employs TRBV7-6 and TRBJ2-5; 11 bases align to TRBD2. Germline V lookup: CDR1 SGHVS, CDR2 FNYEAQ. After removal of 5 bases from V and 5 bases from J, the junction contained 4 bases not matched to a gene. This CDR3 comprises 14 residues. For the CDR3, the DNA is TGTGCCAGCAGCCCACTAGCGGGAGTGGAGACCCAGTACTTC. Translation: CASSPLAGVETQYF. The full variable domain, its missing parts supplied by reference TRBV7-6 and TRBJ2-5, is GAGVSQSPRYKVTKRGQDVALRCDPISGHVSLYWYRQALGQGPEFLTYFNYEAQQDKSGLPNDRFSAERPEGSISTLTIQRTEQRDSAMYRCASSPLAGVETQYFGPGTRLLVL.

The chain recombines TRBV18 with TRBJ2-2; 7 bases match TRBD2. The V and J ends lost 3 bases and 4 bases, in that order; junction bases with no gene match: 2. The germline V gene encodes CDR1 KGHSH and CDR2 LQKENI. The CDR3 is made up of 14 amino acids. CDR3 nucleotides: TGTGCCAGCTCACCTCCTAGCGGCACCGGGGAGCTGTTTTTT. The encoded protein is CASSPPSGTGELFF.

The chain recombines TRBV21-1 with TRBJ2-7. TRBV21-1 is tagged as a pseudogene. CDR3 length: 18 residues. This CDR3 is CASSKKAGYEGSSYEQYF. The CDR3 DNA follows: TGTGCCAGCAGCAAAAAGGCAGGTTATGAGGGGAGCTCCTACGAGCAGTACTTC.

There are a few counts of this clone. The same CDR3 can be traced to other DNA sequences in this sample. V is TRBV2 and J is TRBJ1-5; no definite D call. Per the germline V gene, CDR1 is SNHLY and CDR2 is FYNNEI. V was shortened by 3 bases and J by 0 bases, with 6 bases between the two germline ends. This CDR3 has 14 residues. The CDR3 DNA is TGTGCCAGCAGTGAGGGATATAGCAATCAGCCCCAGCATTTT. Protein sequence: CASSEGYSNQPQHF. The full variable domain, rest sourced from reference TRBV2 and TRBJ1-5, is EPEVTQTPSHQVTQMGQEVILRCVPISNHLYFYWYRQILGQKVEFLVSFYNNEISEKSEIFDDQFSVERPDGSNFTLKIRSTKLEDSAMYFCASSEGYSNQPQHFGDGTRLSIL.

This clone was seen more than once but under ten times. The gene calls are TRBV15 and TRBJ2-1; possible D gene TRBD2, 5 bases. CDR1 and CDR2 (germline): LNHNV, YYDKDF (reference sequence). Between the trimmed V and J ends, which lost 4 bases and 3 bases, there was a span of 10 bases. The CDR3 has 14 residues. The CDR3, as DNA: TGTGCCACCAGCATGCCCCGGGGCTACAATGAGCAGTTCTTC. It encodes CATSMPRGYNEQFF.

The genes are TRBV28 and TRBJ1-5, with TRBD1 identical over 7 bases. V shed 7 bases, J shed 3 bases, and the junction held 6 bases outside the gene matches. This CDR3 region has 14 residues. Germline loops: CDR1 MDHEN, CDR2 SYDVKM. For the CDR3, the DNA is TGTGCCAGCACCACAGGGGACTACAATCAGCCCCAGCATTTT. This translates into CASTTGDYNQPQHF.

The CDR3 is CASSPRLAGADTQYF. The CDR3 nucleotides read TGTGCCAGCAGTCCTAGACTAGCGGGAGCAGATACGCAGTATTTT. The chain combines TRBV28 with TRBJ2-3; 12 nucleotides agree with TRBD2. Losses at the gene ends were 5 bases for V and 4 bases for J; bases not matched to a gene: 4. Germline CDR1 reads MDHEN; CDR2 reads SYDVKM. CDR3 length: 15 residues.

This clone has more than one count but fewer than ten. The V gene is TRBV5-1, the J gene TRBJ2-1; D is unresolved. The germline V gene has CDR1 SGHRS and CDR2 YFSETQ. Trimming removed 0 bases at V and 6 bases at J, with 13 bases between. This CDR3 is 15 amino acids long. The CDR3 protein is CASSLERSILNEQFF. Here the CDR3 DNA reads TGCGCCAGCAGCTTGGAGAGGTCCATTCTCAATGAGCAGTTCTTC.

V gene TRBV5-6 combines with J gene TRBJ1-1; D is possibly TRBD1 (5 bases). The ends were cut back, 4 bases at V and 8 bases at J, with 9 bases in the middle. In germline, CDR1 is SGHDT, CDR2 YYEEEE. The CDR3 has 11 residues. The DNA for the CDR3 is TGTGCCAGCAGCCACCGGGACGAAGCTTTCTTT. Its translation is CASSHRDEAFF. The full variable domain, its missing parts supplied by reference TRBV5-6 and TRBJ1-1, is DAGVTQSPTHLIKTRGQQVTLRCSPKSGHDTVSWYQQALGQGPQFIFQYYEEEERQRGNFPDRFSGHQFPNYSSELNVNALLLGDSALYLCASSHRDEAFFGQGTRLTVV.

The sample holds one count of this clone. Within the sample, other DNA sequences also encode this same CDR3. The V gene is TRBV27, the J gene TRBJ1-2, with 10 bases matching TRBD1. The J segment lost 4 bases and the V segment lost 4 bases, leaving 9 bases of the junction unmatched. The germline V gene encodes CDR1 MNHEY and CDR2 SMNVEV (reference sequence). The CDR3 has 16 residues. CDR3 sequence reads: CASSWVGTGASYGYTF. The CDR3 nucleotides are TGTGCCAGCAGTTGGGTCGGGACAGGGGCGTCCTATGGCTACACCTTC.

The V call is TRBV13, the J call TRBJ1-2; no clear D gene. With 4 bases removed from V and 7 bases from J, the gap between germline ends came to 16 bases. Germline lookup yields CDR1 PRHDT and CDR2 FYEKMQ (reference sequence). There are 14 residues in the CDR3. The CDR3 region has the DNA TGTGCCAGCAGCTCCCCCCGACACTCGGGTGGCTACACCTTC. It yields the protein CASSSPRHSGGYTF.

The chain uses TRBV10-3 and TRBJ2-3; 8 nucleotides line up with TRBD2. This CDR3 region has 15 residues. V shed 6 bases and J 2 bases; nucleotides not matched to a gene: 7. The V gene's germline CDR1 is ENHRY and CDR2 SYGVKD. CDR3 loop: CAIREGLEPTDTQYF. The CDR3 bases are TGTGCCATCAGAGAGGGACTAGAACCCACAGATACGCAGTATTTT.

To note about this clone: The identical CDR3 is also encoded by other nucleotide sequences in the sample. This chain uses TRBV20-1 with TRBJ2-7; D is ambiguous. The V end was cut by 5 bases, the J end by 2 bases, with 7 bases between. Germline CDR1 and CDR2: DFQATT and SNEGSKA (reference sequence). The CDR3 has 11 residues. The CDR3 region has the DNA TGCAGTGCTCCCGGACCCTACGAGCAGTACTTC. This codes for CSAPGPYEQYF.

This clone showed up just a few times. The V gene is TRBV11-2, the J gene TRBJ2-7; 10 bases are a match to TRBD1. Germline values: CDR1 SGHAT, CDR2 FQNNGV. J was trimmed by 2 bases and V by 5 bases; bases with no gene match: 9. The CDR3 is 16 residues long. This CDR3 is CASSQGQGVLTYEQYF. CDR3 nucleotides: TGTGCCAGCAGCCAAGGACAGGGGGTTTTGACCTACGAGCAGTACTTC. Complete variable domain (other parts from reference TRBV11-2 and TRBJ2-7): EAGVAQSPRYKIIEKRQSVAFWCNPISGHATLYWYQQILGQGPKLLIQFQNNGVVDDSQLPKDRFSAERLKGVDSTLKIQPAKLEDSAVYLCASSQGQGVLTYEQYFGPGTRLTVT.

The sample holds a few counts of this clone. Other nucleotide sequences in the sample specify the same CDR3. The CDR3 loop reads CASSSDRGSYEQYF. CDR3 sequence (DNA): TGTGCCAGCTCATCGGACAGGGGTAGCTACGAGCAGTACTTC. The genes are TRBV18 and TRBJ2-7, with 9 bases aligning to TRBD1. After removal of 5 bases from V and 3 bases from J, the junction contained 5 bases not matched to a gene. This CDR3 comprises 14 residues. CDR1 is KGHSH and CDR2 is LQKENI in the germline V gene.

This clone was counted between two and nine times. The rearrangement uses TRBV19 and TRBJ2-1; D unclear. V shed 4 bases and J shed 6 bases, with 4 bases lying between them. The CDR3 has 11 residues. The germline V gene encodes CDR1 LNHDA and CDR2 SQIVND (reference sequence). The CDR3 is CASSTRNEQFF. The CDR3 coding sequence is TGTGCCAGTAGTACCCGCAATGAGCAGTTCTTC.

The sample holds a few counts of this clone. This same CDR3 is encoded by further DNA sequences in the sample. The rearrangement joins TRBV19 to TRBJ2-5; 7 positions agree with TRBD1. The CDR3 is 11 amino acids. Germline CDR1 reads LNHDA; CDR2 reads SQIVND (reference sequence). The DNA of the CDR3 is TGTGCTAGCAGGGGGCAAGAGACCCAGTACTTC. Its protein product is CASRGQETQYF.

V usage is TRBV27 and J usage is TRBJ1-5; the match to TRBD1 covers 9 bases. V was pared by 2 bases and J by 3 bases, with 2 bases of the junction left unmatched. The CDR3 runs to 15 residues. CDR1 is MNHEY, CDR2 SMNVEV, per germline (reference sequence). CDR3 loop: CASSLTGGHNQPQHF. As DNA, the CDR3 is TGTGCCAGCAGTTTAACAGGGGGCCACAATCAGCCCCAGCATTTT.

A few counts support this clone. The V call is TRBV7-2, the J call TRBJ1-2; TRBD1 matches at 7 bases. The length of the CDR3 is 13 residues. Germline-derived CDR1 and CDR2 are SGHTA and FQGNSA. V lost 5 bases and J lost 4; bases outside the gene matches: 4. This CDR3 is CASSRQGRYGYTF. The CDR3 DNA is TGTGCCAGCAGCCGACAGGGACGCTATGGCTACACCTTC.

This clone was counted a few times. The V gene is TRBV28, the J gene TRBJ2-1; possibly TRBD1 for D (5 bases). Per the germline V gene, CDR1 is MDHEN and CDR2 is SYDVKM. The CDR3 runs 14 residues. Trimming shortened V by 3 bases and J by 10 bases, and 16 bases separated the two germline ends. The CDR3 loop is CASSFRSVRGEQFF. CDR3 in DNA: TGTGCCAGCAGTTTTAGATCAGTTAGGGGCGAGCAGTTCTTC. Filled out from reference TRBV28 and TRBJ2-1, the complete variable domain reads DVKVTQSSRYLVKRTGEKVFLECVQDMDHENMFWYRQDPGLGLRLIYFSYDVKMKEKGDIPEGYSVSREKKERFSLILESASTNQTSMYLCASSFRSVRGEQFFGPGTRLTVL.

The chain has TRBV7-2 and TRBJ2-1; 7 bases agree with TRBD2. Germline trimming cut 8 bases from V and 13 bases from J; bases unmatched to any gene: 17. The CDR3 has 14 residues. Germline values: CDR1 SGHTA, CDR2 FQGNSA. In nucleotides, the CDR3 is TGTGCCAGCGCAACTTCAACTGGACGGGAGGATCAGTTCTTC. Translated, it gives CASATSTGREDQFF.

This CDR3 reads CASSSQGTKNIQYF. In DNA form, the CDR3 reads TGTGCCAGCAGTTCACAGGGAACCAAAAACATTCAGTACTTC. This chain links TRBV6-5 with TRBJ2-4; D is perhaps TRBD1 (6 bases). V was clipped by 4 bases and J by 2 bases, with 9 bases between them. Germline assignment: CDR1 MNHEY and CDR2 SVGAGI. CDR3 length: 14 amino acids.

The chain is built from TRBV4-2 and TRBJ2-5; D is ambiguous. The J call may be mistaken, given a closer DNA end match to TRBJ2-7. The CDR3 extends over 14 amino acids. CDR1 and CDR2 (germline): LGHNA, YNFKEQ. The CDR3 DNA reads as TGTGCCAGCAGCCAAGGTTATGGATCCTACGAGCAGTACTTC. It encodes CASSQGYGSYEQYF.

This chain joins TRBV15 and TRBJ1-4, with unresolved D. Deletions cut 0 bases from V and 7 bases from J, with 15 bases between. The germline V gene has CDR1 LNHNV and CDR2 YYDKDF (reference sequence). CDR3 size: 16 residues. The CDR3 region has the DNA TGTGCCACCAGCAGAGATGAGGCAGCCCCGCGTGAAAAACTGTTTTTT. Encoded protein: CATSRDEAAPREKLFF.

This clone turned up a few times. This chain connects TRBV29-1 to TRBJ2-2; 8 bases fit TRBD1. The germline V gene encodes CDR1 SQVTM and CDR2 ANQGSEA. The CDR3 sequence is 14 residues long. With 6 bases clipped from V and 4 bases from J, the junction kept 7 bases outside the gene matches. This CDR3 is CSVRQGSGTGELFF. The CDR3 nucleotides read TGCAGCGTCAGACAGGGGAGTGGCACCGGGGAGCTGTTTTTT.

The chain links TRBV19 to TRBJ1-5, with a weak D call TRBD1 (5 bases). Germline values: CDR1 LNHDA, CDR2 SQIVND (reference sequence). V was clipped by 4 bases and J by 4 bases, with 20 bases between them. The CDR3 loop spans 17 amino acids. The CDR3 sequence: CASSRVLARARNQPQHF. The CDR3 DNA reads as TGTGCCAGTAGTAGGGTGTTGGCCAGGGCCCGGAATCAGCCCCAGCATTTT. The full variable domain, rest sourced from reference TRBV19 and TRBJ1-5, is DGGITQSPKYLFRKEGQNVTLSCEQNLNHDAMYWYRQDPGQGLRLIYYSQIVNDFQKGDIAEGYSVSREKKESFPLTVTSAQKNPTAFYLCASSRVLARARNQPQHFGDGTRLSIL.